This TCR beta chain was sequenced during a study of T-cell memory formation after mild COVID-19. Germline V gene sequence: CDR1 SGHTA, CDR2 FQGNSA. The CDR3 is 15 amino acids. Trimming cost V 5 bases and J 8 bases, with 18 bases left between them. The sample holds many counts of this clonotype. TCRdb reanalysed the 5' RACE reads using MiXCR and keeps one entry per CDR3 protein. Counted here are hundreds of thousands of distinct CDR3 sequences, 15% to 20% occurring once; the ten biggest clones make up about 21%. Sequenced sample: PBMCs or a T cell subset sorted from them (not recorded which). V usage is TRBV7-2 and J usage is TRBJ1-4; no firm D call. This TCR was sampled from a man aged 18 to 29 who had mild COVID-19 (a few samples of this study predate the infection). Cell type and time point are not known. Written as DNA, the CDR3 is TGTGCCAGCAGCCCGTTACACCTCCGAGGGGAAAAACTGTTTTTT. As protein: CASSPLHLRGEKLFF.